The 4 T cell receptor beta chains given below trace back to one sample, sequenced in a study of immune evolution from preneoplasia to lung adenocarcinoma. The method was immunoSEQ multiplex PCR; TCRdb's version includes in-frame clones alone and lacks a portion of them. This table has about 800 clones, about 81% appearing once. The sequencing input was FFPE atypical adenomatous hyperplasia tissue from the lung. Specified subset: atypical adenomatous hyperplasia (AAH), lung preneoplasia. All receptors derive from a person aged 65 to 85 with lung adenocarcinoma.

This clone was detected a few times. The CDR3 loop is CASSDGGRRGTDTQYF. The CDR3 DNA follows: TGTGCCAGCAGTGACGGCGGTCGTAGGGGCACAGATACGCAGTATTTT. V usage is TRBV6-1 and J usage is TRBJ2-3; no definite D call. V lost 3 bases and J lost 1, with 14 bases in between. The CDR3 totals 16 residues. Germline V gene lookup returns CDR1 MNHNS and CDR2 SASEGT.

The chain joins TRBV5-6 to TRBJ2-2, with 7 bases lining up with TRBD2. J was trimmed by 4 bases and V by 3 bases; bases with no gene match: 6. The CDR3 length is 15 residues. Germline V CDR1 and CDR2: SGHDT, YYEEEE. Here the CDR3 DNA reads TGTGCCAGCAGCTGGGGGGGTTCGAGCACCGGGGAGCTGTTTTTT. Translating it yields CASSWGGSSTGELFF. The whole variable domain, filled in from reference TRBV5-6 and TRBJ2-2, reads DAGVTQSPTHLIKTRGQQVTLRCSPKSGHDTVSWYQQALGQGPQFIFQYYEEEERQRGNFPDRFSGHQFPNYSSELNVNALLLGDSALYLCASSWGGSSTGELFFGEGSRLTVL.

On this clone itself: The junction does not match germline at one end; this may be a read error. The chain has TRBV28 and TRBJ2-1, with 10 bases identical to TRBD2. This CDR3 contains 17 residues. Looked up from germline, CDR1 is MDHEN and CDR2 is SYDVKM. This CDR3 reads CTSSFSSSGRNYNEQFF. The CDR3 DNA is TGTACCAGCAGTTTTAGTTCTAGCGGGAGAAACTACAATGAGCAGTTCTTC.

The rearrangement joins TRBV9 to TRBJ1-4, with a weak D call TRBD1 (5 bases). Germline CDR1 and CDR2: SGDLS and YYNGEE. This CDR3 comprises 15 residues. The ends were cut back, 3 bases at V and 3 bases at J, with 12 bases in the middle. The CDR3: CASSARQSANEKLFF. DNA of the CDR3: TGTGCCAGCAGCGCCCGACAGTCTGCTAATGAAAAACTGTTTTTT.